This T cell receptor beta chain was recovered during a study of T cell repertoires in cytomegalovirus infection. At the level of the study: The authors relied on CMV epitopes, both recently identified HLA-C-restricted and well-studied HLA-B-restricted. Indications of both CMV infection and matching HLA type were provided by public TCR beta signatures. General study findings and limits: There were carriers of CMV plus the relevant HLA, and cumulative public TCR beta family frequency identified them. HLA-C-restricted CMV-specific TCR beta clonotypes prevailed in the ex vivo response.

As concerns this clonotype: Its antigen is not known.

The germline gives CDR1 LGHNA, CDR2 YNFKEQ. The CDR3 is 16 amino acids. Germline trimming cut 2 bases from V and 6 bases from J; bases unmatched to any gene: 8. TCRdb reprocessed the reads via MiXCR and lists one record per CDR3 protein. Among around 900,000 distinct CDR3 sequences listed, roughly 31% were seen once. This specimen consisted of cultured CD8+ T cells from PBMCs, obtained from culture after CMV antigen stimulation. The V call is TRBV4-2, the J call TRBJ2-3, with TRBD1 matching over 10 bases. The receptor was isolated from a human donor in good health (CMV status not recorded). Some clones in this sample may be carry-over from other donors' samples. In DNA, the CDR3 is TGTGCCAGCAGCCAACCAAGACAGGGGGCGATGGATACGCAGTATTTT. Protein product: CASSQPRQGAMDTQYF.